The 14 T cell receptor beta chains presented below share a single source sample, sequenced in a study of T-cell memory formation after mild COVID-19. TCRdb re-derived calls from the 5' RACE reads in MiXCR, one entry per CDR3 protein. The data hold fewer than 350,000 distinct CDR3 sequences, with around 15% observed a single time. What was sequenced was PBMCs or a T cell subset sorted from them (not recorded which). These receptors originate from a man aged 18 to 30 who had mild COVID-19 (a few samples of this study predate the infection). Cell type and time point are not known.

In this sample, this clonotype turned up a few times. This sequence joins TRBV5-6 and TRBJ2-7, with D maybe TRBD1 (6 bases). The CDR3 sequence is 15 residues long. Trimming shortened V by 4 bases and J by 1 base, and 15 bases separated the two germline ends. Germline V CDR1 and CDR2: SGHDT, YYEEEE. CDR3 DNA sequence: TGTGCCAGCAGCGCGAATCCGGACAGTTCCTACGAGCAGTACTTC. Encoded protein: CASSANPDSSYEQYF.

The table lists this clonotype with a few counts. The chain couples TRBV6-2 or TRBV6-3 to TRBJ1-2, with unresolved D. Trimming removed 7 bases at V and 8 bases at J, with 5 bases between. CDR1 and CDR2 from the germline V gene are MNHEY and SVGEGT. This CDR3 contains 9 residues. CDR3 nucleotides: TGTGCCAGCAACGAAGGCTACACCTTC. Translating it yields CASNEGYTF.

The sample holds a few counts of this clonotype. Written as DNA, the CDR3 is TGTGCCAGCAGTTTAAGTTCAGGGGATGGCTACACCTTC. Residues: CASSLSSGDGYTF. The chain uses TRBV12-3 or TRBV12-4 and TRBJ1-2; possibly TRBD1 for D (6 bases). The V gene lost 2 bases and the J gene lost 6 bases, with 10 bases spanning the gap. CDR3 length: 13 amino acids.

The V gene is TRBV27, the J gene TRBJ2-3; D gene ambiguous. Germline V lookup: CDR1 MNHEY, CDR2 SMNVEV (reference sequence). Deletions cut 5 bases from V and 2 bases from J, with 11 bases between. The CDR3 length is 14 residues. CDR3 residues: CASSQYPLTDTQYF. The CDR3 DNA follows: TGTGCCAGCAGTCAATACCCCCTCACAGATACGCAGTATTTT.

The CDR3: CSVQRRTGVNEQYF. CDR3 in DNA: TGCAGCGTTCAACGCCGGACAGGGGTGAACGAGCAGTACTTC. The chain joins TRBV29-1 to TRBJ2-7, with 9 bases matching TRBD1. The germline gives CDR1 SQVTM, CDR2 ANQGSEA. CDR3 size: 14 residues. The J segment lost 5 bases and the V segment lost 5 bases, leaving 10 bases of the junction unmatched.

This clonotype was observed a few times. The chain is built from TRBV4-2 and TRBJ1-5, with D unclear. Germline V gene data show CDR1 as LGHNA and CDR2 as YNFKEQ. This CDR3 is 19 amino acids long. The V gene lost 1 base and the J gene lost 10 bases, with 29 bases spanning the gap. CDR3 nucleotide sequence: TGTGCCAGCAGCCAAGGTCTGGACCTGCTCAACAATCCGGCGGGTCCCCAGCATTTT. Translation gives CASSQGLDLLNNPAGPQHF.

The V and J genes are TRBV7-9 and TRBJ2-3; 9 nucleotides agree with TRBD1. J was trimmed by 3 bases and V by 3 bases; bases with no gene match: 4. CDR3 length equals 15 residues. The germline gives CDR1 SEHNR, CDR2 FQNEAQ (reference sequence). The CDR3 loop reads CASSFSGTGTDTQYF. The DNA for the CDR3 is TGTGCCAGCAGCTTCTCCGGGACAGGGACAGATACGCAGTATTTT.

CDR3 nucleotides: TGTGCCAGCACCCTAAAGGGGGGTTTCACAGATACGCAGTATTTT. Translated: CASTLKGGFTDTQYF. The rearrangement uses TRBV12-3 or TRBV12-4 and TRBJ2-3; D possibly uses TRBD1 or TRBD2 (6 bases each). V lost 7 bases, J lost 2 bases, and 16 bases lay in between. The CDR3 loop spans 15 amino acids.

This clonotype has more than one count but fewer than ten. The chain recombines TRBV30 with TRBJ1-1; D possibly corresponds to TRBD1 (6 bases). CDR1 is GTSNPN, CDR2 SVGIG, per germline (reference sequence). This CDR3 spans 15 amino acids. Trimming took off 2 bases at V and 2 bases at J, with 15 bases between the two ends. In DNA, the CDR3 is TGTGCCTGGAGTATTCTAACAGGGACTAACACTGAAGCTTTCTTT. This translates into CAWSILTGTNTEAFF.

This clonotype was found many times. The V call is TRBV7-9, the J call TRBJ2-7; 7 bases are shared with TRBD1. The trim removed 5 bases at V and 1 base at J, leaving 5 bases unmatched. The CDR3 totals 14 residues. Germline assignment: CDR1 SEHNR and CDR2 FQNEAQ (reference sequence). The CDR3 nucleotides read TGTGCCAGCAGCCCCAGGGACAGATCCTACGAGCAGTACTTC. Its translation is CASSPRDRSYEQYF.

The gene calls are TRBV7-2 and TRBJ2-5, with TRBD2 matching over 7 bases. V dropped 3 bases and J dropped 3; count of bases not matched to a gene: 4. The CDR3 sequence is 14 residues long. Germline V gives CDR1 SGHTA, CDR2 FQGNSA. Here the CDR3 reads CASSFFGGKETQYF. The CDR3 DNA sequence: TGTGCCAGCAGCTTCTTCGGGGGGAAAGAGACCCAGTACTTC.

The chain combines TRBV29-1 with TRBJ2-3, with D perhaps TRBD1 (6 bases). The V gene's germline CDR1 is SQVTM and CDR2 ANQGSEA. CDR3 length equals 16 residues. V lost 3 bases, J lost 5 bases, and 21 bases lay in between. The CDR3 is CSVDPAIQGAGDTQYF. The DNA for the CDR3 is TGCAGCGTTGACCCGGCAATACAGGGAGCCGGAGATACGCAGTATTTT.

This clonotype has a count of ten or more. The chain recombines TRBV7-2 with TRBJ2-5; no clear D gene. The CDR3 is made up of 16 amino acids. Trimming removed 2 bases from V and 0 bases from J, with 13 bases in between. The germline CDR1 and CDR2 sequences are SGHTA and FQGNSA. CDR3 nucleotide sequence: TGTGCCAGCAGCTTACTCCAGTCCACGTACCAAGAGACCCAGTACTTC. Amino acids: CASSLLQSTYQETQYF.

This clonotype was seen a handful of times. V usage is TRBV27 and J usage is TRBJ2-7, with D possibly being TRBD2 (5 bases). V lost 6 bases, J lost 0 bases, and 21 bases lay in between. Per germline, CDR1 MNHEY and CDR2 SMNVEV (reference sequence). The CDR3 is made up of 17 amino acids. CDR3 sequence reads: CASSPLGGFPSSYEQYF. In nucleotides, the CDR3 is TGTGCCAGCAGCCCCCTGGGCGGGTTCCCGAGCTCCTACGAGCAGTACTTC.